These 25 T cell receptor beta chains came from one sample sequenced in a study of cytomegalovirus exposure and HLA in healthy donors. The study ran its PCR with 60 Vbeta and 13 Jbeta primers. Repertoires were generated with immunoSEQ multiplex PCR, while TCRdb's copy carries only in-frame clones and drops some. Of about 140,000 clones listed, 77% were seen once; the top ten hold roughly 3.8%. Sequencing was carried out using PBMCs. These receptors all come from a male donor in good health and CMV-seronegative.

This chain uses TRBV4-3 with TRBJ2-4; 12 bases agree with TRBD2. The junction had 10 bases not matched to a gene; V was cut back by 0 bases and J by 1 base. CDR3 length equals 20 residues. The germline V gene has CDR1 LGHNA and CDR2 YSLEER. Here the CDR3 reads CASSQDPSGGAGRAKNIQYF. The CDR3 nucleotides read TGCGCCAGCAGCCAAGATCCTAGCGGGGGGGCCGGTCGGGCCAAAAACATTCAGTACTTC.

The chain joins TRBV28 to TRBJ1-3; TRBD1 agrees at 8 bases. The germline CDR1 and CDR2 sequences are MDHEN and SYDVKM. The CDR3 consists of 13 residues. The trim removed 6 bases at V and 6 bases at J, leaving 4 bases unmatched. CDR3: CASRGQGENTIYF. The CDR3, as DNA: TGTGCCAGCAGAGGACAGGGCGAAAACACCATATATTTT.

This clone was observed a few times. The rearrangement uses TRBV19 and TRBJ2-3; 7 nucleotides line up with TRBD1. The CDR3 is made up of 16 amino acids. CDR1 LNHDA and CDR2 SQIVND come from the germline V gene (reference sequence). The ends lost 0 bases at V and 2 bases at J; junction bases unmatched: 5. The CDR3 coding sequence is TGTGCCAGTAGTATAGACGGACAGGCACTCACAGATACGCAGTATTTT. This sequence encodes CASSIDGQALTDTQYF.

The gene calls are TRBV2 and TRBJ2-1; 8 bases fit TRBD2. Per the germline V gene, CDR1 is SNHLY and CDR2 is FYNNEI. This CDR3 spans 15 amino acids. V shed 6 bases and J 9 bases; nucleotides not matched to a gene: 13. The CDR3 here is CASSMGTSRGGEQFF. The CDR3 coding sequence is TGTGCCAGCAGCATGGGAACTAGCCGGGGGGGTGAGCAGTTCTTC.

J is TRBJ2-7 and V is TRBV7-2, with 9 bases identical to TRBD2. This CDR3 spans 15 amino acids. The germline CDR1 and CDR2 sequences are SGHTA and FQGNSA. Trimming took 5 bases from V and 4 from J; bases not matched to a gene: 9. The CDR3 loop is CASSPGGSGRYEQYF. DNA for the CDR3: TGTGCCAGCAGCCCGGGGGGTAGCGGGAGATACGAGCAGTACTTC.

The V call is TRBV4-1, the J call TRBJ2-1; 10 nucleotides match TRBD2. V lost 4 bases and J lost 6; bases outside the gene matches: 9. CDR1 is MGHRA, CDR2 YSYEKL, per germline. The CDR3 runs 16 residues. CDR3 sequence: CASSLLGLADLNEQFF. The CDR3 DNA reads TGCGCCAGCAGCCTTCTCGGACTAGCGGATCTCAATGAGCAGTTCTTC.

The chain has TRBV11-2 and TRBJ2-1; 9 bases align to TRBD2. J lost 8 bases, V lost 3 bases, and 8 bases had no gene match. The V gene's germline CDR1 is SGHAT and CDR2 FQNNGV. This CDR3 comprises 15 residues. The CDR3 DNA is TGTGCCAGCAGCTTTCTAGCGGGAAAAGGTCATGAGCAGTTCTTC. This codes for CASSFLAGKGHEQFF.

The chain uses TRBV18 and TRBJ2-7, with 9 bases aligning to TRBD1. V trimming: 3 bases; J trimming: 1 base; junction bases outside the gene matches: 4. CDR1 and CDR2 (germline): KGHSH, LQKENI. This CDR3 has 15 residues. The CDR3 sequence is CASSPDRGVSYEQYF. In nucleotides, the CDR3 is TGTGCCAGCTCACCCGACAGGGGGGTATCCTACGAGCAGTACTTC.

This chain connects TRBV27 to TRBJ2-7; 7 nucleotides match TRBD1. This CDR3 has 13 amino acids. With 6 bases clipped from V and 2 bases from J, the junction kept 4 bases outside the gene matches. Germline loops: CDR1 MNHEY, CDR2 SMNVEV (reference sequence). The CDR3: CASRTGRPYEQYF. CDR3 sequence (DNA): TGTGCCAGCAGGACAGGGAGACCCTACGAGCAGTACTTC.

The chain joins TRBV11-2 to TRBJ2-5; 10 bases are shared with TRBD2. Gene TRBJ2-7 matches the end of the DNA better, so the J call may be wrong. Germline CDR1 and CDR2: SGHAT and FQNNGV. The CDR3 covers 16 residues. The chain's CDR3 is CASSPEASGRPYEQYF. For the CDR3, the DNA is TGTGCCAGCAGCCCAGAGGCTAGCGGGAGACCCTACGAGCAGTACTTC.

This clone was detected only a few times. The genes are TRBV6-6 and TRBJ2-2; TRBD1 is a possible D gene (5 bases). Between the trimmed V and J ends, which lost 6 bases and 7 bases, there was a span of 12 bases. This CDR3 is 13 amino acids long. Germline assignment: CDR1 MNHNY and CDR2 SVGAGI (reference sequence). The CDR3 bases are TGTGCCAGCAGGATCAGGGTTTACGGGGAGCTGTTTTTT. This translates into CASRIRVYGELFF.

The gene calls are TRBV6-5 and TRBJ2-5; D is possibly TRBD1 (5 bases). CDR3 length equals 15 residues. The V end was cut by 4 bases, the J end by 2 bases, with 14 bases between. Germline CDR1 is MNHEY and CDR2 is SVGAGI. CDR3 sequence (DNA): TGTGCCAGCAGTTTCCGTCGTGGACAACAAGAGACCCAGTACTTC. This codes for CASSFRRGQQETQYF.

The chain is built from TRBV25-1 and TRBJ2-3, with TRBD2 identical over 9 bases. Germline-derived CDR1 and CDR2 are MGHDK and SYGVNS. Germline trimming cut 1 base from V and 1 base from J; bases unmatched to any gene: 6. The CDR3 contains 17 residues. The CDR3 protein is CASSESVIAGGTDTQYF. As DNA, the CDR3 is TGTGCCAGCAGTGAATCAGTCATAGCGGGGGGCACAGATACGCAGTATTTT.

This clone was seen a handful of times. The CDR3 coding sequence is TGCGCCAGCAGCCCCTCCGCGGCGAAGTCTGAAGCTTTCTTT. Its protein is CASSPSAAKSEAFF. V and J are TRBV5-1 and TRBJ1-1; D gene ambiguous. Trimming stripped 4 bases from V and 6 bases from J, with 16 bases between. CDR1 and CDR2 (germline): SGHRS, YFSETQ. This CDR3 region has 14 residues.

The chain links TRBV5-1 to TRBJ2-3, with TRBD1 identical over 10 bases. V dropped 0 bases and J dropped 2; count of bases not matched to a gene: 18. The germline V gene has CDR1 SGHRS and CDR2 YFSETQ. The CDR3 spans 21 residues. The CDR3 region is CASSLAGVVGQGNPYTDTQYF. CDR3 DNA sequence: TGCGCCAGCAGCTTGGCCGGGGTTGTGGGACAGGGGAATCCCTACACAGATACGCAGTATTTT.

The chain uses TRBV6-1 and TRBJ2-7; TRBD2 aligns across 9 bases. The V and J ends lost 5 bases and 4 bases, in that order; junction bases with no gene match: 6. In germline, CDR1 is MNHNS, CDR2 SASEGT. The CDR3 covers 14 residues. CDR3 sequence (DNA): TGTGCCAGCAGTCCTAATAGCGGGGGATACGAGCAGTACTTC. This sequence encodes CASSPNSGGYEQYF.

The chain is built from TRBV19 and TRBJ2-7; 10 nucleotides align to TRBD2. CDR1 is LNHDA, CDR2 SQIVND, per germline (reference sequence). J was trimmed by 4 bases and V by 2 bases; bases with no gene match: 14. There are 18 residues in the CDR3. The CDR3 coding sequence is TGTGCCAGTAGTATATATGGACCTAGCGGGAGTCACCGGTACGAGCAGTACTTC. Amino acids: CASSIYGPSGSHRYEQYF.

The rearrangement joins TRBV19 to TRBJ1-5, with 7 bases that match TRBD1. CDR1 is LNHDA and CDR2 is SQIVND in the germline V gene (reference sequence). V lost 10 bases, J lost 5 bases, and 17 bases stayed unmatched. The CDR3 has 16 amino acids. The CDR3 coding sequence is TGTGCCACCCAAACTCTGGCAGGGGGAAAACATCAGCCCCAGCATTTT. It codes for CATQTLAGGKHQPQHF.

The rearrangement joins TRBV11-2 to TRBJ2-7, with 7 bases fitting TRBD1. The germline CDR1 and CDR2 sequences are SGHAT and FQNNGV. CDR3 length: 14 amino acids. After removal of 6 bases from V and 7 bases from J, the junction contained 12 bases not matched to a gene. CDR3 in DNA: TGTGCCAGCAGACTCAATAGACAGGGTTGGGAGCAGTACTTC. This gives the protein CASRLNRQGWEQYF.

The rearrangement links TRBV13 to TRBJ1-1; 7 bases align to TRBD1. The V segment lost 1 base and the J segment 3 bases; nucleotides outside the gene matches: 2. From germline, CDR1 is PRHDT and CDR2 FYEKMQ (reference sequence). CDR3 length: 14 amino acids. The CDR3, as DNA: TGTGCCAGCAGCTTAGTCGGGACAGACACTGAAGCTTTCTTT. This sequence encodes CASSLVGTDTEAFF.

The V call is TRBV29-1, the J call TRBJ2-1; 12 bases are a match to TRBD2. This CDR3 spans 16 amino acids. Germline assignment: CDR1 SQVTM and CDR2 ANQGSEA. After removal of 0 bases from V and 9 bases from J, the junction contained 9 bases not matched to a gene. The chain's CDR3 is CSVEDSTSGSLGEQFF. The CDR3 DNA follows: TGCAGCGTTGAAGATTCGACTAGCGGGAGCCTTGGTGAGCAGTTCTTC.

The chain has TRBV5-1 and TRBJ2-5; 7 bases align to TRBD1. The DNA end lines up better with TRBJ2-7; the J call may be wrong. From germline, CDR1 is SGHRS and CDR2 YFSETQ. The CDR3 has 15 amino acids. This CDR3 is CASSFSGTDPVEQYF. In DNA, the CDR3 is TGCGCCAGCAGCTTTTCCGGGACAGACCCGGTCGAGCAGTACTTC.

The rearrangement joins TRBV5-4 to TRBJ1-1; no definite D call. The length of the CDR3 is 13 residues. The V gene's germline CDR1 is SGHNT and CDR2 YYREEE (reference sequence). Trimming removed 1 base from V and 4 bases from J, with 8 bases in between. CDR3 in DNA: TGTGCCAGCAGCTTGATGGAGGGCACTGAAGCTTTCTTT. It specifies CASSLMEGTEAFF. Based on the CDR3 plus reference TRBV5-4 and TRBJ1-1, the full variable domain is ETGVTQSPTHLIKTRGQQVTLRCSSQSGHNTVSWYQQALGQGPQFIFQYYREEENGRGNFPPRFSGLQFPNYSSELNVNALELDDSALYLCASSLMEGTEAFFGQGTRLTVV.

The gene calls are TRBV28 and TRBJ2-2; D might be TRBD1 (7 bases). The germline V gene has CDR1 MDHEN and CDR2 SYDVKM. Deletions cut 4 bases from V and 6 bases from J, with 12 bases between. This CDR3 has 14 residues. The CDR3 coding sequence is TGTGCCAGCAGTTCAGGGGGGCTGGCCGGGGAGCTGTTTTTT. This encodes CASSSGGLAGELFF.

This clone was counted between two and nine times. The chain is built from TRBV7-2 and TRBJ2-7; D is unresolved. The CDR3 runs to 13 residues. Per germline, CDR1 SGHTA and CDR2 FQGNSA. V was pared by 5 bases and J by 5 bases, with 13 bases between. Here the CDR3 DNA reads TGTGCCAGCAGCCGCCCCGGGTTCAACGAGCAGTACTTC. It codes for CASSRPGFNEQYF. Based on the CDR3 plus reference TRBV7-2 and TRBJ2-7, the full variable domain is GAGVSQSPSNKVTEKGKDVELRCDPISGHTALYWYRQSLGQGLEFLIYFQGNSAPDKSGLPSDRFSAERTGGSVSTLTIQRTQQEDSAVYLCASSRPGFNEQYFGPGTRLTVT.